Each of the 2 T cell receptor beta chains below was sequenced from the same sample in a study of T cells in tumors after PD-1 blockade. Generated by immunoSEQ multiplex PCR, the TCRdb table keeps only in-frame clones and is missing some. The sample yields more than 9,000 clones, around 67% seen once. Sample: tumor tissue, taken after anti-PD-1 treatment. These receptors were collected from a human donor with basal cell carcinoma.

The V call is TRBV3-1 (or the pseudogene TRBV3-2), the J call TRBJ1-2; weak D call: TRBD1 (6 bases). The CDR3 spans 14 residues. CDR1 and CDR2 from the germline V gene are LGHDT and YNNKEL (reference sequence). V dropped 0 bases and J dropped 7 bases, with 12 bases sitting between them. The CDR3 protein is CASSQDNRVAGYTF. The CDR3, as DNA: TGTGCCAGCAGCCAAGATAACAGGGTGGCTGGCTACACCTTC.

V and J are TRBV7-2 and TRBJ2-4, with D perhaps TRBD2 (7 bases). V was pared by 5 bases and J by 8 bases, with 16 bases between. Germline CDR1 and CDR2: SGHTA and FQGNSA. The CDR3 covers 14 residues. CDR3 loop: CASSPIPGGDIQYF. The CDR3 DNA sequence: TGTGCCAGCAGCCCGATACCGGGGGGCGACATTCAGTACTTC. Full variable domain (outside the CDR3, taken from reference TRBV7-2 and TRBJ2-4): GAGVSQSPSNKVTEKGKDVELRCDPISGHTALYWYRQSLGQGLEFLIYFQGNSAPDKSGLPSDRFSAERTGGSVSTLTIQRTQQEDSAVYLCASSPIPGGDIQYFGAGTRLSVL.